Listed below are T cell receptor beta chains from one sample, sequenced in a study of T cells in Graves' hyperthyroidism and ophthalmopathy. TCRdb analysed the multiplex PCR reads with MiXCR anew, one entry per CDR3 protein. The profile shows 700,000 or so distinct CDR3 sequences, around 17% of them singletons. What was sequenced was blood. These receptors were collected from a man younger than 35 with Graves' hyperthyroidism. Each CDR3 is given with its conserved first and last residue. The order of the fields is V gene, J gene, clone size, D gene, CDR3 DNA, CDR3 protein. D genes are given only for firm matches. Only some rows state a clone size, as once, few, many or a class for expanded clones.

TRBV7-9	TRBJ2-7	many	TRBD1	TGTGCCAGCAGCACTATCGGGACAGGGGGAGAGCAGTACTTC	CASSTIGTGGEQYF
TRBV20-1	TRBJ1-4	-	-	TGCAGTGCTAGAGGGGAGGGGGTGTTTAATGAAAAACTGTTTTTT	CSARGEGVFNEKLFF
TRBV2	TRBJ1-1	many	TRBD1	TGTGCCAGCAGTACGACAGGGGGCACTGAAGCTTTCTTT	CASSTTGGTEAFF
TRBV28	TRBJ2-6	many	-	TGTGCCAGCAGTCATGCCGGGACGGGGGCCTCTGGGGCCAACGTCCTGACTTTC	CASSHAGTGASGANVLTF
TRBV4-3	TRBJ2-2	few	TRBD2	TGCGCCAGCAGCCAAGATCGCCCGGGACTAACGAACACCGGGGAGCTGTTTTTT	CASSQDRPGLTNTGELFF
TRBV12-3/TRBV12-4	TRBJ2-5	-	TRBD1	TGTGCCAGCAGTTTTGGGACAGGGAAGACCCAGTACTTC	CASSFGTGKTQYF
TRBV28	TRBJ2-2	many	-	TGTGCCAGCAGTCAGGAGGGGAGAAACACCGGGGAGCTGTTTTTT	CASSQEGRNTGELFF
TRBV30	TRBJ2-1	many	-	TGTGCCTGGAGTGTAATCTTGCGAGAAGAGCAGTTCTTC	CAWSVILREEQFF
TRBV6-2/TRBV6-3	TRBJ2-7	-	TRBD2	TGTGCCAGCTTCTCCCGGGAGGGCCTCTCCTACGAGCAGTACTTC	CASFSREGLSYEQYF
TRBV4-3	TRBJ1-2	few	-	TGCGCCAGCAGCCAAGAAAAGGTCTTCGACTATGGCTACACCTTC	CASSQEKVFDYGYTF
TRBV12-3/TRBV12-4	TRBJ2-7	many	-	TGTGCCAGCACCGAACAGGGAGCCCTACGCGAGCAGTACTTC	CASTEQGALREQYF
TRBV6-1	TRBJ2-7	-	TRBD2	TGTGCCAGCAGACCGGGTGCGTCTAGCGGGAGTACCGAGCAGTACTTC	CASRPGASSGSTEQYF
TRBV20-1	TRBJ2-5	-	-	TGCAGTGCTCTCAGCAGCCCAGGGGGGTACCAAGAGACCCAGTACTTC	CSALSSPGGYQETQYF
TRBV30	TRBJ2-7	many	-	TGTGCCTGGAGTACGGGGTCCTACGAGCAGTACTTC	CAWSTGSYEQYF
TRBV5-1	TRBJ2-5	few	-	TGCGCCAGCAGCTGGGGAACAGCAGGAGAGACCCAGTACTTC	CASSWGTAGETQYF
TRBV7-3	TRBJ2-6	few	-	TGTGCCAGCAGCCCCCGCGAACAGCGGAGTCTGGTGGGGGCCAACGTCCTGACTTTC	CASSPREQRSLVGANVLTF
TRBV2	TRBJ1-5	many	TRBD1	TGTGCCAGCAGGCCCGACAGGGTGGGTGCCAGCAATCAGCCCCAGCATTTT	CASRPDRVGASNQPQHF
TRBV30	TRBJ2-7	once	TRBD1	TGTGCCTGGAGTGTACGGACAGGCTCCTACGAGCAGTACTTC	CAWSVRTGSYEQYF
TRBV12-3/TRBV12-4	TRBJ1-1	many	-	TGTGCCAGCGGGGGGACGGTGAACACTGAAGCTTTCTTT	CASGGTVNTEAFF
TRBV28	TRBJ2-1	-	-	TGTGCCAGCAGCTTTAGTATAGCGACTAATTCCTACAATGAGCAGTTCTTC	CASSFSIATNSYNEQFF
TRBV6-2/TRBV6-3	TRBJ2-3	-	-	TGTGCCAGCAGTACCCGGGACGGTTCTAGCACAGATACGCAGTATTTT	CASSTRDGSSTDTQYF
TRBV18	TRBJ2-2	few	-	TGTGCCAGCGAAGGTGCGAACACCGGGGAGCTGTTTTTT	CASEGANTGELFF
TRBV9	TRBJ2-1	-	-	TGTGCCAGCAGCGCGGCACCGAGGGGGGATGAGCAGTTCTTC	CASSAAPRGDEQFF
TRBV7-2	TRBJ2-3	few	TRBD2	TGTGCCAGCAGCTTTCGGACTAGCGGGAGGGATACGCAGTATTTT	CASSFRTSGRDTQYF
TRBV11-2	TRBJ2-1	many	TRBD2	TGTGCCAGCAGCTTACAAATAGCGGGAGAGGAGCAGTTCTTC	CASSLQIAGEEQFF
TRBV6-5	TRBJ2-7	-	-	TGTGCCAGCAGTTACGGGCGGTTCTCCTACGAGCAGTACTTC	CASSYGRFSYEQYF
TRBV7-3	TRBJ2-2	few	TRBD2	TGTGCCAGCAGTCCCTCCGGGACTAGAGGGACCGGGGAGCTGTTTTTT	CASSPSGTRGTGELFF